What follows is one T cell receptor beta chain and its context. The target of this receptor is not known. Per-base qualities were not stored, and no clone one base away is much larger. Spanning cysteine to phenylalanine, the CDR3 consists of 13 amino acids. Here the CDR3 DNA is all that survives: 39 bases in frame from base 1. The trim is 2 bases for V and 3 bases for J, with a gap of 8 bases between the germline ends. Via the germline V gene, CDR1 is MNHNS and CDR2 SASEGT. The record originates from a study of monozygotic twins with cystic fibrosis (dated by TCRdb to the early 2020s). Notes on the research overall: Roughly 2.7 micrograms of fragmented DNA went through 15 PCR cycles to produce barcoded libraries. To assess genetic influence on V and J gene usage, the study compared TCR beta repertoires within and across 16 monozygotic twin pairs with cystic fibrosis. Ten female and six male twin pairs, aged roughly 2.0 to 40 years (median about 10 years) and mostly children and adolescents, were included in the cohort. Twins were ranked among about a thousand cohort participants for weight-for-height and FEVPerc (FEV1 disease centile) at the day of blood sampling. Data for three of the twin pairs had already been reported earlier in a different context. The paper as a whole reports these results and caveats: The cohort was small, and the number of shared CDR3s showed no association with age, concordance or disease severity. Nucleotide-identical clonotype sharing was significantly higher within monozygotic CF twin pairs than between unrelated CF individuals (P = 0.000026, Mann-Whitney). V gene usage was most similar to the co-twin in 13 of 16 pairs, and J usage was most similar to the co-twin in 8 of 16 pairs, which suggests genetic constraints. Simpson clonality tended to be low (median roughly 0.0098), which suggests a naive-dominated repertoire, although clonality was higher in the most severely affected patients.

TCR beta CDR3 regions were amplified by multiplex PCR using the immunoSEQ immune profiling system, following the manufacturer's instructions. An Illumina NextSeq system was used to carry out the sequencing. As for how the authors treated the data: Sequence data were processed on the immunoSEQ Analyzer platform, and clonality was computed as the square root of Simpson's index of productive rearrangements. Similarity in V and J usage was measured by Jensen-Shannon distance, and OLGA was used to compute CDR3 generation probabilities. Shared CDR3 sequences were searched against the immuneACCESS database (August 2020) and VDJdb (December 2020). TCRdb re-hosts the immuneACCESS table, in-frame sequences only. Its copies lack some clones; in the studies checked, an unresolved V gene accounts for under half of them, and the cause for the rest is not known. The DNA gave D and trimming, while V, J and clone size come from that table. The sample has around 25,000 clones on record, 95% to 98% of them singletons. In total, the top ten clones hold approximately 3% of the sample.

The twin pairs came from the European Cystic Fibrosis Twin and Sibling Study Cohort, a cohort that recruited patients from roughly 160 CF clinics across 14 European countries. Both zygosity and CFTR genotype were checked in-house, and zygosity was tested with multiplex PCR across nine short tandem repeat loci. Peripheral blood was sampled from each twin, with clinical parameters recorded on the day of blood sampling. Phenol/chloroform extraction was used to isolate genomic DNA from peripheral blood cells, and the DNA was then kept in TE buffer at 4 degrees C. Sequences were obtained from blood. The clonotype originates from a girl aged 2 to 9 with cystic fibrosis. The V and J segments used are TRBV6-1 and TRBJ2-7; the D gene lacks a confident call. The nucleotide sequence is TGTGCCAGCAGTGAAATGGGCAGCTACGAGCAGTACTTC. It is translated as CASSEMGSYEQYF.